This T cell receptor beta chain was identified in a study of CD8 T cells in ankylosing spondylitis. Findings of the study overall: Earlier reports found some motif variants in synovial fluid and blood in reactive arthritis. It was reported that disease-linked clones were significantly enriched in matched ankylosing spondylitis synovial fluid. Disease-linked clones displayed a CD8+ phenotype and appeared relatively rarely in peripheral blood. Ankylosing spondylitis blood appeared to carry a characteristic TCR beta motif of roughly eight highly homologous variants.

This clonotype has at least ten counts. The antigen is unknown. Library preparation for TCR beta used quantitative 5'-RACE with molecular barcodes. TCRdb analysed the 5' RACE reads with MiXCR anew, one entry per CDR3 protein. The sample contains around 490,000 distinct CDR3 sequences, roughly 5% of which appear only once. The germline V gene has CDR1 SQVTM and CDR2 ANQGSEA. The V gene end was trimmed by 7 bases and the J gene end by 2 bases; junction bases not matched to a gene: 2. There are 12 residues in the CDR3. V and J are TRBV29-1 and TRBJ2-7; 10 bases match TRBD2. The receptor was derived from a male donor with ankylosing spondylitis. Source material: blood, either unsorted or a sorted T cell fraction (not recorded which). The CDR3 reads CSGTSGAYEQYF. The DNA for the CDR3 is TGCAGCGGGACTAGCGGTGCCTACGAGCAGTACTTC.